The 27 T cell receptor beta chains listed next were all sequenced from one sample in a study of CD8 T cells in ankylosing spondylitis. TCRdb independently ran MiXCR on the 5' RACE reads; one entry per CDR3 protein. Altogether about 160,000 distinct CDR3 sequences are present, around 19% being singletons, with the ten largest covering over 7%. The sample consisted of blood, either unsorted or a sorted T cell fraction (not recorded which). These receptors were collected from a male donor with ankylosing spondylitis or in good health (not recorded which).

This clonotype has a count of ten or more. V is TRBV29-1 and J is TRBJ2-7; no clear D gene. CDR1 and CDR2 from the germline V gene are SQVTM and ANQGSEA. V was shortened by 2 bases and J by 3 bases, with 5 bases between the two germline ends. The CDR3 consists of 11 residues. CDR3 DNA sequence: TGCAGCGTTGAACGGAACTACGAGCAGTACTTC. It yields the protein CSVERNYEQYF.

This clonotype has ten or more counts. The chain employs TRBV20-1 and TRBJ2-7; 9 bases are a match to TRBD2. Germline CDR1 DFQATT, CDR2 SNEGSKA (reference sequence). Trimming took 4 bases from V and 2 from J; bases not matched to a gene: 9. There are 15 residues in the CDR3. CDR3 DNA sequence: TGCAGTGCTAACCCGCTGGCTAGCGGGACCTACGAGCAGTACTTC. This translates into CSANPLASGTYEQYF.

This clonotype was seen a handful of times. The V gene is TRBV20-1, the J gene TRBJ2-1, with TRBD2 matching over 8 bases. The V gene end was trimmed by 2 bases and the J gene end by 2 bases; junction bases not matched to a gene: 8. The CDR3 is 16 residues long. Germline lookup yields CDR1 DFQATT and CDR2 SNEGSKA (reference sequence). The CDR3 nucleotides read TGCAGTGCTAGAAGCTTGAGTAGCGGGGCCTACAATGAGCAGTTCTTC. It codes for CSARSLSSGAYNEQFF.

This clonotype has a handful of counts. The chain couples TRBV25-1 to TRBJ2-1, with TRBD1 identical over 7 bases. V gave up 6 bases and J gave up 6 bases; unmatched junction bases: 5. The germline V gene encodes CDR1 MGHDK and CDR2 SYGVNS. This CDR3 has 13 residues. CDR3 residues: CASSTPGGNEQFF. DNA for the CDR3: TGTGCCAGCAGCACCCCAGGGGGCAATGAGCAGTTCTTC.

This clonotype showed up just a few times. This chain joins TRBV2 and TRBJ2-7, with D unresolved. This CDR3 contains 12 residues. Per germline, CDR1 SNHLY and CDR2 FYNNEI. V lost 2 bases, J lost 4 bases, and 6 bases lay in between. In DNA form, the CDR3 reads TGTGCCAGCAGTGAACAACCGTACGAGCAGTACTTC. Protein product: CASSEQPYEQYF. The variable domain in full, with the rest retrieved from reference TRBV2 and TRBJ2-7, is EPEVTQTPSHQVTQMGQEVILRCVPISNHLYFYWYRQILGQKVEFLVSFYNNEISEKSEIFDDQFSVERPDGSNFTLKIRSTKLEDSAMYFCASSEQPYEQYFGPGTRLTVT.

The chain has TRBV28 and TRBJ2-7; D gene unclear. Germline CDR1 MDHEN, CDR2 SYDVKM. Trimming left V 6 bases short and J 2 bases short, with 11 bases between. This CDR3 region has 13 residues. CDR3: CASSPLGTYEQYF. The CDR3 DNA follows: TGTGCCAGCAGCCCCCTCGGCACCTACGAGCAGTACTTC.

Notes on this clonotype: A much bigger clone sits one base away, suggesting this may be a read error. This chain joins TRBV5-1 and TRBJ2-3; 9 nucleotides agree with TRBD2. Losses at the gene ends were 7 bases for V and 7 bases for J; bases not matched to a gene: 10. There are 14 residues in the CDR3. Germline assignment: CDR1 SGHRS and CDR2 YFSETQ. The CDR3 DNA is TGCGCCAGCGGCGAAGCGGGAGGTCCGAATACGCAGTATTTT. It yields the protein CASGEAGGPNTQYF. Combining the CDR3 with reference TRBV5-1 and TRBJ2-3 gives the whole variable domain KAGVTQTPRYLIKTRGQQVTLSCSPISGHRSVSWYQQTPGQGLQFLFEYFSETQRNKGNFPGRFSGRQFSNSRSEMNVSTLELGDSALYLCASGEAGGPNTQYFGPGTRLTVL.

The chain couples TRBV28 to TRBJ1-1; D is perhaps TRBD1 (6 bases). The CDR3 has 14 residues. The V gene's germline CDR1 is MDHEN and CDR2 SYDVKM. Trimming left V 1 base short and J 3 bases short, with 9 bases between. The CDR3 loop reads CASSLSSGDTEAFF. The CDR3, as DNA: TGTGCCAGCAGTTTATCTTCAGGGGACACTGAAGCTTTCTTT.

This chain joins TRBV7-7 and TRBJ2-1, with unresolved D. The ends were cut back, 5 bases at V and 0 bases at J, with 11 bases in the middle. The CDR3 runs 15 residues. Looked up from germline, CDR1 is SSHAT and CDR2 is FNYEAQ (reference sequence). Here the CDR3 reads CASSPSYSSYNEQFF. The CDR3 nucleotides read TGTGCCAGCAGCCCCTCATACAGCTCCTACAATGAGCAGTTCTTC.

In its sample, this clonotype was seen many times. This chain connects TRBV27 to TRBJ1-2; D gene ambiguous. The CDR3 spans 13 residues. Per germline, CDR1 MNHEY and CDR2 SMNVEV (reference sequence). The V and J ends lost 4 bases and 4 bases respectively, with 10 bases between them. The CDR3 protein is CASSSQAGYGYTF. The CDR3 DNA sequence: TGTGCCAGCAGTTCTCAGGCGGGCTATGGCTACACCTTC.

This clonotype was found a few times. This chain joins TRBV28 and TRBJ2-2; 11 nucleotides line up with TRBD2. This CDR3 is built from 17 residues. Germline V gene sequence: CDR1 MDHEN, CDR2 SYDVKM. The J segment lost 0 bases and the V segment lost 3 bases, leaving 3 bases of the junction unmatched. CDR3 in amino acids: CASSFPTSGANTGELFF. In DNA, the CDR3 is TGTGCCAGCAGTTTTCCGACTAGCGGGGCGAACACCGGGGAGCTGTTTTTT.

This clonotype was detected only a few times. The gene calls are TRBV20-1 and TRBJ2-3; D remains ambiguous. The CDR3 sequence is 16 residues long. V was shortened by 5 bases and J by 0 bases, with 18 bases between the two germline ends. Germline lookup yields CDR1 DFQATT and CDR2 SNEGSKA (reference sequence). DNA for the CDR3: TGCAGTGCTTTACGGACGGCCTCTACTAGCACAGATACGCAGTATTTT. It translates to CSALRTASTSTDTQYF.

Written as DNA, the CDR3 is TGTGCCAGCTATGCCCGGGACGTGCCGACCTACGAGCAGTACTTC. Translated, it gives CASYARDVPTYEQYF. The V call is TRBV18, the J call TRBJ2-7; D is possibly TRBD1 or TRBD2 (5 bases each). Germline V gene sequence: CDR1 KGHSH, CDR2 LQKENI. The CDR3 extends over 15 amino acids. V was trimmed by 7 bases and J by 2 bases, leaving 18 bases between them.

The rearrangement uses TRBV28 and TRBJ1-2; D unresolved. Germline CDR1 and CDR2: MDHEN and SYDVKM. This CDR3 spans 13 amino acids. V was trimmed by 7 bases and J by 6 bases, leaving 15 bases between them. The CDR3 bases are TGTGCCAGCACCCTGACAACCCTCAATGGCTACACCTTC. Its protein product is CASTLTTLNGYTF.

This clonotype was seen only a few times. The V call is TRBV15, the J call TRBJ2-1; no reliable D call. The CDR3 sequence is 13 residues long. The V and J ends lost 2 bases and 6 bases respectively, with 8 bases between them. CDR1 and CDR2 from the germline V gene are LNHNV and YYDKDF (reference sequence). In DNA form, the CDR3 reads TGTGCCACCAGCAGATCACAAGGCAATGAGCAGTTCTTC. It codes for CATSRSQGNEQFF.

Remarks on this clonotype: Since a much larger clone is just one base distant, this may be a read error. The V gene is TRBV7-2, the J gene TRBJ2-3; possible D gene TRBD2, 6 bases. The CDR3 consists of 14 residues. Germline V gives CDR1 SGHTA, CDR2 FQGNSA. This CDR3 reads CASSSLSPGDTRYF. CDR3 bases: TGTGCCAGCAGCTCCCTCAGTCCGGGAGACACGCGGTATTTT.

This clonotype was recorded a few times. The chain recombines TRBV7-3 with TRBJ2-1; D not certain. The CDR3 contains 14 residues. The V gene lost 0 bases and the J gene lost 7 bases, with 10 bases spanning the gap. Germline V lookup: CDR1 SGHTA, CDR2 FQGTGA. The CDR3 nucleotides are TGTGCCAGCAGCTTAACGAGTGCGGTGAATGAGCAGTTCTTC. It is translated as CASSLTSAVNEQFF.

This clonotype was picked up many times. The V and J genes are TRBV5-1 and TRBJ1-4; no reliable D call. Germline CDR1 is SGHRS and CDR2 is YFSETQ. Between the trimmed V and J ends, which lost 0 bases and 8 bases, there was a span of 11 bases. The CDR3 sequence is 14 residues long. CDR3 loop: CASSLGQVGEKLFF. CDR3 sequence (DNA): TGCGCCAGCAGCTTGGGACAAGTAGGGGAAAAACTGTTTTTT.

This clonotype has just a few counts. Written as DNA, the CDR3 is TGTGCCAGCGGGACTAGCGGGGGCAATGAGCAGTTCTTC. Translating gives CASGTSGGNEQFF. This sequence joins TRBV2 and TRBJ2-1; 14 bases align to TRBD2. There are 13 residues in the CDR3. Trimming took 8 bases from V and 6 from J; bases not matched to a gene: 0. Germline assignment: CDR1 SNHLY and CDR2 FYNNEI.

This clonotype appeared many times. The chain carries TRBV5-1 and TRBJ2-3; unclear D gene. The CDR3 runs 15 residues. The V gene's germline CDR1 is SGHRS and CDR2 YFSETQ. V was pared by 0 bases and J by 2 bases, with 10 bases between. DNA of the CDR3: TGCGCCAGCAGCTTGGCGCAGATACACACAGATACGCAGTATTTT. Translating it yields CASSLAQIHTDTQYF.

The chain joins TRBV4-1 to TRBJ2-5, with 7 positions matching TRBD1. The CDR3 contains 17 residues. Trimming took 3 bases from V and 3 from J; bases not matched to a gene: 13. Germline-derived CDR1 and CDR2 are MGHRA and YSYEKL. In nucleotides, the CDR3 is TGCGCCAGCAGCCAGCCCGAGGGCAGGGGGTTTGAAGAGACCCAGTACTTC. Protein sequence: CASSQPEGRGFEETQYF.

This clonotype showed up just a few times. V is TRBV5-4 and J is TRBJ1-4; 7 bases are shared with TRBD1. Germline assignment: CDR1 SGHNT and CDR2 YYREEE (reference sequence). V trimming: 4 bases; J trimming: 10 bases; junction bases outside the gene matches: 7. The CDR3 loop spans 13 amino acids. CDR3 nucleotide sequence: TGTGCCAGCAGCGCACGGCAGGGGGGAAAACTGTTTTTT. It yields the protein CASSARQGGKLFF.

In its sample, this clonotype was seen many times. J is TRBJ2-3 and V is TRBV20-1; 9 nucleotides agree with TRBD1. V lost 6 bases, J lost 5 bases, and 9 bases stayed unmatched. The germline gives CDR1 DFQATT, CDR2 SNEGSKA (reference sequence). CDR3 size: 14 residues. CDR3 sequence reads: CSARPGTGRDTQYF. DNA for the CDR3: TGCAGTGCGAGACCCGGGACAGGGAGAGATACGCAGTATTTT.

There are a few counts of this clonotype. The chain employs TRBV5-6 and TRBJ1-4, with a weak D call TRBD1 (6 bases). The CDR3 is made up of 15 amino acids. Trimming pared 2 bases from V and 7 bases from J, leaving 15 bases between. CDR1 and CDR2 (germline): SGHDT, YYEEEE. The chain's CDR3 is CASSLGGTTIEKLFF. The CDR3 DNA sequence: TGTGCCAGCAGCTTAGGGGGGACAACAATTGAAAAACTGTTTTTT.

The rearrangement uses TRBV27 and TRBJ2-3; 12 bases agree with TRBD2. Trimming at V came to 0 bases and at J to 7 bases, leaving 8 bases not matched to a gene. Germline loops: CDR1 MNHEY, CDR2 SMNVEV (reference sequence). This CDR3 region has 17 residues. The CDR3 DNA reads TGTGCCAGCAGTTTATCGAAACTAGCGGGAGGATTGTATACGCAGTATTTT. It specifies CASSLSKLAGGLYTQYF.

The chain employs TRBV3-1 and TRBJ2-7; 9 bases align to TRBD1. Germline CDR1 reads LGHDT; CDR2 reads YNNKEL (reference sequence). The CDR3 has 16 amino acids. The trim removed 1 base at V and 2 bases at J, leaving 6 bases unmatched. The CDR3 sequence: CASSQVMTGGTYEQYF. CDR3 DNA: TGTGCCAGCAGCCAAGTAATGACAGGGGGGACCTACGAGCAGTACTTC.

This clonotype came up many times. The rearrangement joins TRBV5-1 to TRBJ2-7; D is ambiguous. The CDR3 contains 14 residues. Germline CDR1 SGHRS, CDR2 YFSETQ. V was cut by 1 base and J by 4 bases, with 12 bases left in between. In DNA, the CDR3 is TGCGCCAGCAGCTTGCAGTCTAGTACATACGAGCAGTACTTC. It yields the protein CASSLQSSTYEQYF.